The 32 T cell receptor beta chains given below trace back to one sample, sequenced in a study of T cells after yellow fever vaccination (dated by TCRdb to between 2018 and 2021). This sample's treatment or condition label indicates: live attenuated yellow fever vaccine strain. Library generation was performed with 5' RACE. Sequencing took place on an Illumina HiSeq 2500. Clones were called with MiXCR by TCRdb after fastp trimmed the public reads at Q25, and only in-frame beta chains were retained. One record per CDR3 amino acid sequence lists the most common genes and DNA. The sample records around 360,000 distinct CDR3 sequences, around a tenth of which are singletons. Of the sample, 18% falls within the top ten clones. The sample was PBMCs, taken on the day of the first yellow fever vaccination. All receptors derive from a young man who received the YFV17D yellow fever vaccine.

The genes are TRBV7-2 and TRBJ2-1, with TRBD1 identical over 7 bases. The CDR3 runs 17 residues. Germline values: CDR1 SGHTA, CDR2 FQGNSA. V lost 0 bases to trimming and J lost 5 bases; unmatched junction nucleotides: 10. This CDR3 reads CASSLAGSRQGNNEQFF. CDR3 DNA: TGTGCCAGCAGCTTAGCGGGGTCGAGACAGGGAAACAATGAGCAGTTCTTC.

The V call is TRBV7-2, the J call TRBJ2-5; D is possibly TRBD2 (6 bases). CDR1 SGHTA and CDR2 FQGNSA come from the germline V gene. The CDR3 consists of 14 residues. V was shortened by 1 base and J by 3 bases, with 9 bases between the two germline ends. CDR3 in DNA: TGTGCCAGCAGCTTAGGGGTAGCGGAAGAGACCCAGTACTTC. As protein: CASSLGVAEETQYF.

Only a few counts were recorded for this clonotype. The CDR3 loop reads CATSDSVGTDHQPQHF. The CDR3 nucleotides are TGTGCCACCAGTGATTCAGTAGGGACCGATCATCAGCCCCAGCATTTT. The chain carries TRBV24-1 and TRBJ1-5; tentatively, D is TRBD1 (5 bases). Between the trimmed V and J ends, which lost 2 bases and 5 bases, there was a span of 15 bases. The CDR3 is made up of 16 amino acids. In germline, CDR1 is KGHDR, CDR2 SFDVKD.

This clonotype was seen a handful of times. The chain couples TRBV6-2 or TRBV6-3 to TRBJ2-5, with 7 nucleotides matching TRBD2. CDR1 and CDR2 (germline): MNHEY, SVGEGT. V was pared by 2 bases and J by 5 bases, with 20 bases of the junction left unmatched. This CDR3 is 19 amino acids long. Written as DNA, the CDR3 is TGTGCCAGCAGTTACAACCCTAGCGGATATAACCGAGGCAGGGAGACCCAGTACTTC. Its protein is CASSYNPSGYNRGRETQYF.

This clonotype was found a few times. The CDR3 DNA reads TGCGCCAGCAGCACCACAGGGTTTAGTACAGATACGCAGTATTTT. As protein: CASSTTGFSTDTQYF. V gene TRBV5-1 combines with J gene TRBJ2-3, with a possible D match to TRBD1 (6 bases). The CDR3 extends over 15 amino acids. V was trimmed by 4 bases and J by 3 bases, leaving 15 bases between them. CDR1 and CDR2 (germline): SGHRS, YFSETQ.

This clonotype was detected many times. The rearrangement links TRBV7-2 to TRBJ2-5; 7 bases line up with TRBD2. The J call may be incorrect, as the DNA end agrees better with TRBJ2-3. Germline assignment: CDR1 SGHTA and CDR2 FQGNSA. The CDR3 is 12 residues long. CDR3 DNA sequence: TGTGCCAGCAGCTCGGGGAGGGAGACGCAGTATTTT. It yields the protein CASSSGRETQYF.

This clonotype showed up many times. The gene calls are TRBV5-1 and TRBJ2-5; no firm D call. Between the trimmed V and J ends, which lost 0 bases and 7 bases, there was a span of 7 bases. The CDR3 runs to 12 residues. Germline V lookup: CDR1 SGHRS, CDR2 YFSETQ. The CDR3 spells CASSLADRTQYF. The CDR3, as DNA: TGCGCCAGCAGCTTGGCCGATCGGACCCAGTACTTC.

The chain employs TRBV5-4 and TRBJ2-7, with 8 bases lining up with TRBD1. Per the germline V gene, CDR1 is SGHNT and CDR2 is YYREEE (reference sequence). The CDR3 totals 15 residues. The ends lost 0 bases at V and 0 bases at J; junction bases unmatched: 2. CDR3 residues: CASSLGQGISYEQYF. CDR3 coding DNA: TGTGCCAGCAGCTTGGGACAGGGGATCTCCTACGAGCAGTACTTC.

The chain is built from TRBV7-9 and TRBJ1-3, with TRBD1 matching 9 bases. The CDR3 length is 15 residues. The trim removed 11 bases at V and 4 bases at J, leaving 12 bases unmatched. Germline values: CDR1 SEHNR, CDR2 FQNEAQ (reference sequence). The CDR3 sequence is CAGRVQGAAGNTIYF. The CDR3 DNA is TGTGCCGGCCGAGTACAGGGGGCAGCAGGAAACACCATATATTTT.

The chain carries TRBV12-3 or TRBV12-4 and TRBJ2-5; 10 nucleotides match TRBD1. J gave up 7 bases and V 5 bases, and 4 bases lay outside the gene matches. The CDR3 has 13 amino acids. CDR3 DNA sequence: TGTGCCAGCAGTCCGGGACAGGGGCGGACCCAGTACTTC. As protein: CASSPGQGRTQYF.

The V call is TRBV7-2, the J call TRBJ1-4; no firm D call. The V and J ends lost 1 base and 3 bases respectively, with 12 bases between them. Germline assignment: CDR1 SGHTA and CDR2 FQGNSA. CDR3 length equals 16 residues. CDR3 residues: CASSLVGYEANEKLFF. DNA of the CDR3: TGTGCCAGCAGCTTAGTAGGGTACGAAGCTAATGAAAAACTGTTTTTT.

This clonotype showed up just a few times. The V gene is TRBV4-1, the J gene TRBJ1-2; D is uncertain. This CDR3 comprises 16 residues. The V end lost 3 bases, the J end lost 6 bases, and 20 bases lay between the germline ends. The germline CDR1 and CDR2 sequences are MGHRA and YSYEKL. The CDR3 region is CASSQEGSTVVDGYTF. The CDR3 DNA is TGCGCCAGCAGCCAGGAGGGCAGTACCGTGGTTGATGGCTACACCTTC.

This clonotype was counted a few times. The chain employs TRBV7-9 and TRBJ2-1; 7 nucleotides line up with TRBD1. Germline V gene data show CDR1 as SEHNR and CDR2 as FQNEAQ (reference sequence). V was pared by 5 bases and J by 7 bases, with 11 bases of the junction left unmatched. The CDR3 runs 15 residues. The CDR3 bases are TGTGCCAGCAGCCACCCCCCGACAGGGCCTAATGAGCAGTTCTTC. Its translation: CASSHPPTGPNEQFF.

The chain employs TRBV12-3 or TRBV12-4 and TRBJ2-1; D is perhaps TRBD1 (6 bases). V was cut by 7 bases and J by 9 bases, with 16 bases left in between. The CDR3 consists of 13 residues. The CDR3 sequence: CASNPVRGSEQFF. The DNA for the CDR3 is TGTGCCAGCAACCCCGTCAGGGGAAGTGAGCAGTTCTTC.

In its sample, this clonotype was seen a few times. This chain uses TRBV10-3 with TRBJ2-7; tentatively, D is TRBD2 (6 bases). The CDR3 contains 14 residues. Trimming stripped 2 bases from V and 4 bases from J, with 12 bases between. From germline, CDR1 is ENHRY and CDR2 SYGVKD. The DNA of the CDR3 is TGTGCCATCAGTGAGGTGGGACTGAGATACGAGCAGTACGTC. Its translation is CAISEVGLRYEQYV.

In this sample, this clonotype turned up a few times. The chain links TRBV28 to TRBJ1-1; 7 positions match TRBD1. After removal of 7 bases from V and 7 bases from J, the junction contained 12 bases not matched to a gene. There are 14 residues in the CDR3. Germline V gives CDR1 MDHEN, CDR2 SYDVKM. The CDR3 region has the DNA TGTGCCAGCACCTTGGCCGGGCAGGGGGGTGAAGCTTTCTTT. As protein: CASTLAGQGGEAFF.

This clonotype appeared a few times. The chain couples TRBV4-2 to TRBJ2-7; D may correspond to TRBD1 or TRBD2 (5 bases each). The CDR3 is 14 residues long. The V end was cut by 0 bases, the J end by 4 bases, with 10 bases between. CDR1 is LGHNA and CDR2 is YNFKEQ in the germline V gene. The CDR3 coding sequence is TGTGCCAGCAGCCAAGATGGGGGAGAGTACGAGCAGTACTTC. Translated, it gives CASSQDGGEYEQYF.

The chain is built from TRBV12-3 or TRBV12-4 and TRBJ2-1; no definite D call. CDR3 length equals 11 residues. The V and J ends lost 7 bases and 12 bases respectively, with 13 bases between them. This CDR3 reads CASKQRVWQFF. CDR3 nucleotide sequence: TGTGCCAGCAAACAGCGCGTGTGGCAGTTCTTC.

This clonotype appeared many times. The V call is TRBV27, the J call TRBJ2-7, with TRBD1 identical over 8 bases. This CDR3 comprises 13 residues. The trim removed 5 bases at V and 6 bases at J, leaving 6 bases unmatched. Germline CDR1 and CDR2: MNHEY and SMNVEV (reference sequence). In nucleotides, the CDR3 is TGTGCCAGCAGTCTCACAGGGGGTAGCGAGCAGTACGTC. As protein: CASSLTGGSEQYV.

This clonotype was counted many times. The chain combines TRBV4-3 with TRBJ2-1; 8 nucleotides match TRBD1. Per the germline V gene, CDR1 is LGHNA and CDR2 is YSLEER. The CDR3 is 15 amino acids. The junction had 4 bases not matched to a gene; V was cut back by 1 base and J by 5 bases. The CDR3 DNA follows: TGCGCCAGCAGCCAAGTTGGGACAGGTCACAATGAGCAGTTCTTC. It specifies CASSQVGTGHNEQFF.

This sequence joins TRBV6-2 or TRBV6-3 and TRBJ2-1, with D possibly matching TRBD2 (7 bases). Germline CDR1 is MNHEY and CDR2 is SVGEGT. V lost 7 bases, J lost 6 bases, and 19 bases lay in between. The CDR3 length is 15 residues. In DNA, the CDR3 is TGTGCCAGCACCAAAGGGGGGGCGCCGGTCAATGAGCAGTTCTTC. Amino acid sequence: CASTKGGAPVNEQFF.

The chain couples TRBV3-1 to TRBJ2-1; perhaps D is TRBD1 or TRBD2 (5 bases each). The V gene's germline CDR1 is LGHDT and CDR2 YNNKEL (reference sequence). This CDR3 has 14 residues. Trimming stripped 1 base from V and 9 bases from J, with 13 bases between. The CDR3 reads CASSQASHGGEQFF. The CDR3 coding sequence is TGTGCCAGCAGCCAAGCCTCCCATGGGGGTGAGCAGTTCTTC.

In this sample, this clonotype turned up a few times. The chain couples TRBV5-1 to TRBJ2-7; weak D call: TRBD2 (5 bases). The ends were cut back, 0 bases at V and 7 bases at J, with 17 bases in the middle. From germline, CDR1 is SGHRS and CDR2 YFSETQ. CDR3 size: 15 residues. The CDR3 DNA follows: TGCGCCAGCAGCTTGGGAGTGTCGGGGTCCGGAGAGCAGTACTTC. Its protein is CASSLGVSGSGEQYF.

As regards this clonotype: The junction departs from the called germline gene at one end, perhaps through a read error. This chain connects TRBV6-2 or TRBV6-3 to TRBJ2-6; TRBD1 matches 8 bases. Germline V gives CDR1 MNHEY, CDR2 SVGEGT. CDR3 length: 18 amino acids. CDR3 loop: CVSSHRDRLKGGANVLTF. The DNA for the CDR3 is TGTGTCAGCAGCCACCGGGACAGGCTTAAAGGTGGGGCCAACGTCCTGACTTTC.

The rearrangement links TRBV7-2 to TRBJ2-7, with a tentative D call TRBD2 (5 bases). This CDR3 comprises 13 residues. V dropped 1 base and J dropped 5 bases, with 9 bases sitting between them. The V gene's germline CDR1 is SGHTA and CDR2 FQGNSA. DNA of the CDR3: TGTGCCAGCAGCTTAGTCCCCGGGAACGAGCAGTACGTC. It encodes CASSLVPGNEQYV.

This clonotype was recorded many times. This chain links TRBV7-2 with TRBJ2-3; D call uncertain. The V gene's germline CDR1 is SGHTA and CDR2 FQGNSA. The CDR3 consists of 12 residues. V lost 5 bases to trimming and J lost 6 bases, with 9 bases between them. CDR3 protein: CASSPYSDTQYF. Here the CDR3 DNA reads TGTGCCAGCAGCCCTTACTCCGATACGCAGTATTTT.

The rearrangement joins TRBV6-2 or TRBV6-3 to TRBJ2-3; no clear D. CDR1 is MNHEY, CDR2 SVGEGT, per germline. V lost 6 bases and J 2 bases, leaving 12 bases between the germline ends. This CDR3 has 14 amino acids. The CDR3: CASRRRNPTDTQYF. The CDR3 DNA reads as TGTGCCAGCAGACGACGGAACCCCACAGATACGCAGTATTTT.

This chain links TRBV28 with TRBJ2-2; 7 bases match TRBD1. Germline CDR1 is MDHEN and CDR2 is SYDVKM. The CDR3 length is 14 residues. V lost 6 bases and J lost 5; bases outside the gene matches: 6. CDR3 residues: CASSQGTVTGELFF. The CDR3, as DNA: TGTGCCAGCAGCCAGGGGACAGTTACCGGGGAGCTGTTTTTT.

Ten or more counts support this clonotype. CDR3 amino acids: CASSLVARGSDTQYF. CDR3 in DNA: TGCGCCAGCAGCTTGGTAGCCAGGGGGTCAGATACGCAGTATTTT. V gene TRBV5-1 combines with J gene TRBJ2-3; TRBD1 matches at 7 bases. The CDR3 is 15 residues long. The germline gives CDR1 SGHRS, CDR2 YFSETQ. Losses at the gene ends were 0 bases for V and 4 bases for J; bases not matched to a gene: 5.

This clonotype was observed a handful of times. This chain connects TRBV12-3 or TRBV12-4 to TRBJ1-6; D may be TRBD1 (6 bases). Trimming removed 4 bases from V and 2 bases from J, with 9 bases in between. CDR3 length: 15 residues. DNA for the CDR3: TGTGCCAGCAGTTCACGACAGGCCTATAATTCACCCCTCCACTTT. This sequence encodes CASSSRQAYNSPLHF.

Only a few counts were recorded for this clonotype. The V and J genes are TRBV10-3 and TRBJ1-6; no firm D call. This CDR3 spans 13 amino acids. V gave up 10 bases and J gave up 0 bases, with 7 bases separating them. Germline assignment: CDR1 ENHRY and CDR2 SYGVKD. The CDR3 bases are TGTGCCAACGGACTCTCCTATAATTCACCCCTCCACTTT. This encodes CANGLSYNSPLHF.

This clonotype was seen only a few times. The chain joins TRBV12-3 or TRBV12-4 to TRBJ2-7; D gene uncertain. The CDR3 extends over 11 amino acids. Between the trimmed V and J ends, which lost 8 bases and 3 bases, there was a span of 8 bases. CDR3 nucleotide sequence: TGTGCCAGCCTCCGAGACTACGAGCAGTACTTC. Protein product: CASLRDYEQYF.